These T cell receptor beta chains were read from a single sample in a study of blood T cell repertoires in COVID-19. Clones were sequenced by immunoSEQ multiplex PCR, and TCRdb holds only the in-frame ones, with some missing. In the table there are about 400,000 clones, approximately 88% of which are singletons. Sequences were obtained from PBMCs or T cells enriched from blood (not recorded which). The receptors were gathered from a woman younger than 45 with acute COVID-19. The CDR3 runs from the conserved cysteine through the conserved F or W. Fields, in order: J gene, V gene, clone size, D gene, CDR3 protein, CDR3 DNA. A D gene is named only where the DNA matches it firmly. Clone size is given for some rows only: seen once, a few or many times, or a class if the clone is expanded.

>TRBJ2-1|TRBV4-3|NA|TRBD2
CASSQDRTSGYNEQFF
TGCGCCAGCAGCCAAGATCGTACTAGCGGGTACAATGAGCAGTTCTTC
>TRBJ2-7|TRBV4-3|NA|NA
CASHSGGAYEQYF
TGCGCCAGCCACTCCGGGGGTGCCTACGAGCAGTACTTC
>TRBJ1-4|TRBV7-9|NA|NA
CASSFTGGATNEKLFF
TGTGCCAGCAGCTTCACGGGGGGTGCTACTAATGAAAAACTGTTTTTT
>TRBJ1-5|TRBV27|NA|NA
CASSLIGGGQGNQPQHF
TGTGCCAGCAGTTTAATTGGGGGGGGGCAGGGTAATCAGCCCCAGCATTTT
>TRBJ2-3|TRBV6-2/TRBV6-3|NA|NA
CASSYSIVGSTDTQYF
TGTGCCAGCAGTTACTCGATTGTCGGGAGCACAGATACGCAGTATTTT
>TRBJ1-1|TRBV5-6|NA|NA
CASTALTGDEAFF
TGTGCCAGCACCGCCCTGACAGGAGATGAAGCTTTCTTT
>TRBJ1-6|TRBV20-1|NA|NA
CSASDQGNSPLHF
TGCAGTGCTAGTGATCAGGGAAATTCACCCCTCCACTTT
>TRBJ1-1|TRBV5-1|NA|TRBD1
CASSGTGTGLNTEAFF
TGCGCCAGCAGCGGAACCGGGACAGGGCTGAACACTGAAGCTTTCTTT
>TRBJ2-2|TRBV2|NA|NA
CASRPGTSGTGELFF
TGTGCCAGCAGGCCCGGGACTTCGGGCACCGGGGAGCTGTTTTTT
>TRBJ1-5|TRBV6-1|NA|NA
CASSEAWEEEGQPQHF
TGTGCCAGCAGTGAAGCGTGGGAGGAAGAGGGTCAGCCCCAGCATTTT
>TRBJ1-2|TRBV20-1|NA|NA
CSARVGDGYTF
TGCAGTGCTAGAGTAGGGGATGGCTACACCTTC
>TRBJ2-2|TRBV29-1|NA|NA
CSVLPANTGELFF
TGCAGCGTTTTGCCAGCGAACACCGGGGAGCTGTTTTTT
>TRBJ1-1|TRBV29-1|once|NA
CSARTDENTEAFF
TGCAGCGCTCGGACAGACGAGAACACTGAAGCTTTCTTT
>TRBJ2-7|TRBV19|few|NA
CASSIRPGKDEQYF
TGTGCCAGTAGTATTCGCCCAGGGAAGGACGAGCAGTACTTC
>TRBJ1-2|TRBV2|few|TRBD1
CASNGQGANYGYTF
TGTGCCAGCAATGGACAGGGGGCGAACTATGGCTACACCTTC
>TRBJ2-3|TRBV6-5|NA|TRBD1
CASSYIQGDSTDTQYF
TGTGCCAGCAGTTATATACAGGGGGATAGCACAGATACGCAGTATTTT
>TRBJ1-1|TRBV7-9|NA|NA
CASSSQGLGNTEAFF
TGTGCCAGCAGCTCCCAGGGGTTGGGGAACACTGAAGCTTTCTTT
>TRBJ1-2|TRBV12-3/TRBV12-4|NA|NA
CASSQTNYGYTF
TGTGCCAGCAGTCAAACTAACTATGGCTACACCTTC
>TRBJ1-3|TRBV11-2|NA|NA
CASSLIGGSVGNTIYF
TGTGCCAGCAGCTTAATAGGGGGTTCCGTTGGAAACACCATATATTTT
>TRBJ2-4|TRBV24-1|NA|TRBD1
CATSDPDRAGNIQYF
TGTGCCACCAGTGATCCGGACAGGGCTGGGAACATTCAGTACTTC
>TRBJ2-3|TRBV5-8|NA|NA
CASSLVRGSLTDTQYF
TGTGCCAGCAGCTTGGTACGAGGGAGCCTCACAGATACGCAGTATTTT
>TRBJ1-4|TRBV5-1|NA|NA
CASSFVSTNEKLFF
TGCGCCAGCAGCTTTGTCTCAACTAATGAAAAACTGTTTTTT
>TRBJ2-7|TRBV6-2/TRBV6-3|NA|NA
CASSYWAGVEQYF
TGTGCCAGCAGTTACTGGGCAGGGGTCGAGCAGTACTTC
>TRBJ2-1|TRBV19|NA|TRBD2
CASIGRLAGDRRYNEQFF
TGTGCCAGTATTGGGCGACTAGCGGGGGATCGTCGCTACAATGAGCAGTTCTTC
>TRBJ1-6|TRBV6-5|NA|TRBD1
CASRGQFKGSPLHF
TGTGCCAGCAGGGGACAGTTTAAAGGTTCACCCCTCCACTTT
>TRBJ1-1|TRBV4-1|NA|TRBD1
CASSQDTGTGLTEAFF
TGCGCCAGCAGCCAAGATACGGGGACAGGGTTAACTGAAGCTTTCTTT
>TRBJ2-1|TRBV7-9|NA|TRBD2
CASSLKSSGAYNEQFF
TGTGCCAGCAGCTTAAAATCCAGCGGGGCCTACAATGAGCAGTTCTTC
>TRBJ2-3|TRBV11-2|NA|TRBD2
CASSHYGTSGSDTQYF
TGTGCCAGCAGTCATTACGGGACTAGCGGATCAGATACGCAGTATTTT
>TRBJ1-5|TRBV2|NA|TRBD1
CATGDRSNQPQHF
TGTGCCACCGGGGACAGGTCGAATCAGCCCCAGCATTTT
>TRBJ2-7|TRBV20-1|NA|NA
CSAIRASEQYF
TGCAGTGCTATAAGAGCTAGCGAGCAGTACTTC
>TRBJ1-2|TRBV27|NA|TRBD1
CASSSWDRSSFSDYTF
TGTGCCAGCAGTTCCTGGGACAGGTCTAGTTTCTCCGACTACACCTTC
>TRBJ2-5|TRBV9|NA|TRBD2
CASSFTGTSGGRLETQYF
TGTGCCAGCAGCTTTACCGGGACTAGCGGGGGGAGGCTAGAGACCCAGTACTTC
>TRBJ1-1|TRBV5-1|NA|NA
CASSYRQNTEAFF
TGCGCCAGCAGCTATAGACAAAACACTGAAGCTTTCTTT
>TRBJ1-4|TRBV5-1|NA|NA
CASSGRTTGSANEKLFF
TGCGCCAGCAGCGGTCGCACTACAGGGTCGGCTAATGAAAAACTGTTTTTT
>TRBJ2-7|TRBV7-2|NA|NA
CASSIASTGLYSYEQYF
TGTGCCAGCAGCATTGCAAGTACAGGCCTTTACTCCTACGAGCAGTACTTC
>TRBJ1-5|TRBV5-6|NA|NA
CASSLSRVSNQPQHF
TGTGCCAGCAGCTTAAGTCGGGTTTCCAATCAGCCCCAGCATTTT
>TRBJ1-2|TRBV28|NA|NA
CASSPGTNYGYTF
TGTGCCAGCAGTCCAGGAACTAACTATGGCTACACCTTC
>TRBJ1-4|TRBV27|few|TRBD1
CASSMGQGAEKLFF
TGTGCCAGCAGCATGGGACAGGGGGCGGAAAAACTGTTTTTT
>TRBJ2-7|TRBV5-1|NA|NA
CASSLSEAGSSYEQYF
TGCGCCAGCAGCTTGAGTGAGGCGGGGAGCTCCTACGAGCAGTACTTC
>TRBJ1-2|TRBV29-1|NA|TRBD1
CSVEQGGYTF
TGCAGCGTCGAACAGGGGGGATACACCTTC
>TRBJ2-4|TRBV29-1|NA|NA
CSVEDPAGPSQYF
TGCAGCGTTGAAGATCCCGCAGGTCCGAGTCAGTACTTC
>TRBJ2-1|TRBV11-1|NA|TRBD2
CASSSTQRGAVNEQFF
TGTGCCAGCAGCTCCACACAGCGGGGGGCCGTTAATGAGCAGTTCTTC
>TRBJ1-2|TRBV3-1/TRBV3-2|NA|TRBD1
CASSHRDRGVDGYTF
TGTGCCAGCAGCCATCGGGACAGGGGCGTCGATGGCTACACCTTC
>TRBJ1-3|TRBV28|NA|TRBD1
CASSSWTGATGNTIYF
TGTGCCAGCAGTAGCTGGACAGGGGCTACGGGAAACACCATATATTTT
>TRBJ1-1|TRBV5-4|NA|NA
CASSLEQGMNTEAFF
TGTGCCAGCAGCTTGGAGCAGGGGATGAACACTGAAGCTTTCTTT
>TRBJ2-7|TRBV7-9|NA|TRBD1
CASSSPGTVSSYEQYF
TGTGCCAGCAGCTCACCCGGGACAGTGAGCTCCTACGAGCAGTACTTC
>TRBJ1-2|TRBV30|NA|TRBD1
CAWSVLDRGHYGYTF
TGTGCCTGGAGTGTCTTAGACAGGGGGCACTATGGCTACACCTTC
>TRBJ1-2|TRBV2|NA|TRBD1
CASSGTFRGSDYGYTF
TGTGCCAGCAGTGGCACGTTCAGGGGGAGCGACTATGGCTACACCTTC
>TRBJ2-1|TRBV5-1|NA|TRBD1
CASSLAAGGNYNEQFF
TGCGCCAGCAGCTTGGCTGCAGGGGGTAACTACAATGAGCAGTTCTTC
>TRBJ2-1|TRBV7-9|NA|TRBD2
CASRRATSGGYNEQFF
TGTGCCAGCAGACGGGCGACTAGCGGGGGATACAATGAGCAGTTCTTC
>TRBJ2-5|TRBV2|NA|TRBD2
CASSAGLVKPSETQYF
TGTGCCAGCAGTGCCGGACTAGTAAAGCCATCAGAGACCCAGTACTTC
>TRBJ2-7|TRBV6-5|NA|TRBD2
CASSMGLAVSYEQYF
TGTGCCAGCAGTATGGGACTAGCGGTCTCCTACGAGCAGTACTTC
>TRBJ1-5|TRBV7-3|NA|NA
CASSLTGEGSNQPQHF
TGTGCCAGCAGCTTAACGGGGGAGGGTAGCAATCAGCCCCAGCATTTT